Each of the 17 T cell receptor beta chains below was sequenced from the same sample in a study of vaccination and CD4 T cells after COVID-19. These receptors are not linked to any known antigen. Treatment: approximately 10-day PBMC culture with coronavirus spike peptide pools or control peptides (ViraFEST assay). Cultured CD4+ T cell DNA was sequenced using the Oncomine TCR Beta short-read assay. TCRdb itself ran the PCR reads through MiXCR, one entry per CDR3 protein. The table shows 10,000 to 15,000 distinct CDR3 sequences, with approximately 60% occurring only once. Sequenced input: CD4+ T cells from blood, cultured in vitro. These receptors originate from a human donor who had recovered from COVID-19.

The chain employs TRBV11-1 and TRBJ2-7, with 8 bases fitting TRBD1. With 5 bases clipped from V and 7 bases from J, the junction kept 4 bases outside the gene matches. Germline V lookup: CDR1 SGHAT, CDR2 FQDESV (reference sequence). This CDR3 region has 12 residues. CDR3 sequence (DNA): TGTGCCAGCAGCGGACAGGGACGAGAGCAGTACTTC. As protein: CASSGQGREQYF.

This clonotype was detected once. The V and J genes are TRBV6-2 or TRBV6-3 and TRBJ2-5; no clear D gene. There are 15 residues in the CDR3. Germline V gene sequence: CDR1 MNHEY, CDR2 SVGEGT. The V gene lost 2 bases and the J gene lost 2 bases, with 12 bases spanning the gap. CDR3 region: CASSYSHRGQETQYF. The CDR3 region has the DNA TGTGCCAGCAGTTACAGCCACAGAGGACAAGAGACCCAGTACTTC.

This clonotype appeared a few times. The chain joins TRBV30 to TRBJ1-5; no firm D call. V gave up 4 bases and J gave up 2 bases, with 9 bases separating them. CDR3 length: 13 residues. CDR1 is GTSNPN, CDR2 SVGIG, per germline (reference sequence). The CDR3 spells CAWNSLGNQPQHF. Here the CDR3 DNA reads TGTGCCTGGAACAGCCTAGGCAATCAGCCCCAGCATTTT. Using reference TRBV30 and TRBJ1-5 for the parts outside the CDR3, the full variable domain is SQTIHQWPATLVQPVGSPLSLECTVEGTSNPNLYWYRQAAGRGLQLLFYSVGIGQISSEVPQNLSASRPQDRQFILSSKKLLLSDSGFYLCAWNSLGNQPQHFGDGTRLSIL.

This clonotype was found once. The chain recombines TRBV28 with TRBJ1-6; TRBD1 matches 9 bases. The CDR3 loop spans 14 amino acids. From germline, CDR1 is MDHEN and CDR2 SYDVKM. Trimming took 9 bases from V and 9 from J; bases not matched to a gene: 9. CDR3 sequence reads: CASLPGQGGSPLHF. CDR3 DNA: TGTGCCAGTCTTCCGGGACAGGGTGGTTCACCCCTCCACTTT.

V is TRBV28 and J is TRBJ1-2; no clear D gene. V was trimmed by 7 bases and J by 2 bases, leaving 8 bases between them. The CDR3 totals 12 residues. Germline-derived CDR1 and CDR2 are MDHEN and SYDVKM. CDR3 in amino acids: CASTNRNYGYTF. The DNA for the CDR3 is TGTGCCAGCACGAACCGAAACTATGGCTACACCTTC.

This chain connects TRBV7-3 to TRBJ2-1, with D hard to call. The ends were cut back, 4 bases at V and 5 bases at J, with 12 bases in the middle. Germline V gene sequence: CDR1 SGHTA, CDR2 FQGTGA. This CDR3 has 14 amino acids. CDR3: CASSYGRVNNEQFF. CDR3 nucleotide sequence: TGTGCCAGCAGCTATGGACGTGTTAACAATGAGCAGTTCTTC.

This clonotype showed up just once. This chain uses TRBV7-3 with TRBJ2-1; TRBD1 matches 7 bases. CDR1 and CDR2 from the germline V gene are SGHTA and FQGTGA. The CDR3 totals 15 residues. Germline trimming cut 4 bases from V and 2 bases from J; bases unmatched to any gene: 5. Here the CDR3 reads CASSSTGSAYNEQFF. CDR3 in DNA: TGTGCCAGCAGCTCGACAGGGAGCGCCTACAATGAGCAGTTCTTC.

The rearrangement joins TRBV30 to TRBJ2-7; D might be TRBD1 (6 bases). From germline, CDR1 is GTSNPN and CDR2 SVGIG (reference sequence). V lost 1 base and J 6 bases, leaving 16 bases between the germline ends. The CDR3 runs 14 residues. The CDR3 loop is CAWSDGQPSPEQYF. The DNA of the CDR3 is TGTGCCTGGAGTGACGGACAGCCCAGCCCCGAGCAGTACTTC.

The chain is built from TRBV12-3 or TRBV12-4 and TRBJ2-5, with D perhaps assigned TRBD1 or TRBD2 (5 bases each). The CDR3 consists of 13 residues. Trimming took 4 bases from V and 5 from J, leaving 11 bases between them. The CDR3 spells CASSSGLGETQYF. The DNA of the CDR3 is TGTGCCAGCAGTTCGGGGCTGGGGGAGACCCAGTACTTC.

The sample holds a few counts of this clonotype. The chain is built from TRBV27 and TRBJ1-1; weak D call: TRBD1 (6 bases). This CDR3 comprises 15 residues. CDR1 and CDR2 from the germline V gene are MNHEY and SMNVEV (reference sequence). V shed 5 bases and J shed 6 bases, with 19 bases lying between them. CDR3 DNA sequence: TGTGCCAGCAGTCCCCTAGGACAGTCTTTTGCTGAAGCTTTCTTT. This gives the protein CASSPLGQSFAEAFF.

The chain uses TRBV20-1 and TRBJ2-3; 7 nucleotides agree with TRBD2. The germline CDR1 and CDR2 sequences are DFQATT and SNEGSKA (reference sequence). The CDR3 covers 15 residues. Germline trimming cut 2 bases from V and 0 bases from J; bases unmatched to any gene: 5. CDR3 coding DNA: TGCAGTGCTAGAAGGGCGGGAGAGAGCACAGATACGCAGTATTTT. Translation gives CSARRAGESTDTQYF.

The CDR3 region is CASSLTDDQPQHF. The CDR3 nucleotides are TGTGCCAGCAGCTTAACCGATGATCAGCCCCAGCATTTT. The V and J genes are TRBV7-6 and TRBJ1-5, with D unclear. The V end lost 2 bases, the J end lost 5 bases, and 7 bases lay between the germline ends. Germline assignment: CDR1 SGHVS and CDR2 FNYEAQ. CDR3 length equals 13 residues.

The chain is built from TRBV6-5 and TRBJ1-6, with D unresolved. Germline assignment: CDR1 MNHEY and CDR2 SVGAGI. There are 14 residues in the CDR3. V was clipped by 0 bases and J by 11 bases, with 11 bases between them. CDR3 sequence reads: CASSYSNQAAPLHF. For the CDR3, the DNA is TGTGCCAGCAGTTACTCGAACCAGGCGGCACCCCTCCACTTT.

The chain couples TRBV6-2 or TRBV6-3 to TRBJ2-5, with D possibly being TRBD1 or TRBD2 (6 bases each). The CDR3 length is 14 residues. V lost 5 bases, J lost 4 bases, and 14 bases lay in between. The germline V gene encodes CDR1 MNHEY and CDR2 SVGEGT. The CDR3 DNA is TGTGCCAGCAGTCATTCAGGGGAGGCAGAGACCCAGTACTTC. It specifies CASSHSGEAETQYF.

This chain connects TRBV6-2 or TRBV6-3 to TRBJ1-5; D uncertain. Looked up from germline, CDR1 is MNHEY and CDR2 is SVGEGT. V gave up 10 bases and J gave up 7 bases, with 8 bases separating them. The CDR3 is made up of 10 amino acids. The CDR3 sequence is CAKRYQPQHF. As DNA, the CDR3 is TGTGCCAAAAGATACCAGCCCCAGCATTTT.

The chain couples TRBV7-8 to TRBJ2-1; 8 nucleotides align to TRBD2. V trimming: 5 bases; J trimming: 0 bases; junction bases outside the gene matches: 3. Germline assignment: CDR1 SGHVS and CDR2 FQNEAQ. The CDR3 contains 15 residues. CDR3: CASSRAGVSYNEQFF. The CDR3, as DNA: TGTGCCAGCAGCCGAGCGGGAGTCTCCTACAATGAGCAGTTCTTC.

The chain carries TRBV20-1 and TRBJ2-2; 8 bases are a match to TRBD2. The CDR3 spans 16 residues. Losses at the gene ends were 0 bases for V and 1 base for J; bases not matched to a gene: 4. CDR1 and CDR2 from the germline V gene are DFQATT and SNEGSKA (reference sequence). The CDR3 sequence: CSARDLAGGNTGELFF. The DNA for the CDR3 is TGCAGTGCTAGAGATCTGGCGGGAGGGAACACCGGGGAGCTGTTTTTT.